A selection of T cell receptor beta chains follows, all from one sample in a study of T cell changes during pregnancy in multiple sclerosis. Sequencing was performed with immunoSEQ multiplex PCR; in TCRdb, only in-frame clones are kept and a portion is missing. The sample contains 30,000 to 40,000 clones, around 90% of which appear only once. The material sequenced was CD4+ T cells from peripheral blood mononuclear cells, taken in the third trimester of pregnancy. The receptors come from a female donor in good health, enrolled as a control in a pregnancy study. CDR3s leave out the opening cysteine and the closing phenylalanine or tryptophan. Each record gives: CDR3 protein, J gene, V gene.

cdr3_aa: ASSLATSEQY
j_call: TRBJ2-7
v_call: TRBV28

cdr3_aa: ASRGTFGMNTEAF
j_call: TRBJ1-1
v_call: TRBV6-4

cdr3_aa: ASSLDTSSSYEQY
j_call: TRBJ2-7
v_call: TRBV5-1

cdr3_aa: ASREQGGGYT
j_call: TRBJ1-2
v_call: TRBV25-1

cdr3_aa: ASSPRGREGPNEQF
j_call: TRBJ2-1
v_call: TRBV9

cdr3_aa: ASAGQGFGYT
j_call: TRBJ1-2
v_call: TRBV6-5

cdr3_aa: ASSQVAALTSTDTQY
j_call: TRBJ2-3
v_call: TRBV4-2

cdr3_aa: ASADRGSSGTEAF
j_call: TRBJ1-1
v_call: TRBV19

cdr3_aa: ASSARTSGRGNEQF
j_call: TRBJ2-1
v_call: TRBV9

cdr3_aa: ASSLGGKETQY
j_call: TRBJ2-5
v_call: TRBV7-9